Presented here are 11 T cell receptor beta chains from one specimen sequenced in a study of response to subunit inactivated influenza vaccine. TCRdb recomputed calls from the RT-PCR reads with MiXCR, one row per CDR3 protein. The sample records about 520,000 distinct CDR3 sequences, approximately 7.7% being singletons. The sequencing used PBMCs from blood, collected approximately 25 months after vaccination. The receptors shown here come from a man aged 50 to 75 who received an inactivated influenza vaccine.

The chain couples TRBV7-2 to TRBJ1-2; tentatively, D is TRBD1 (5 bases). The germline V and J ends were trimmed by 5 bases and 4 bases, with 14 bases remaining between them. CDR3 length equals 14 residues. Germline V CDR1 and CDR2: SGHTA, FQGNSA. The CDR3 is CASSPRAGGYGYTF. The CDR3 bases are TGTGCCAGCAGCCCCAGGGCGGGAGGCTATGGCTACACCTTC.

This sequence joins TRBV24-1 and TRBJ2-1; no firm D call. Germline V gives CDR1 KGHDR, CDR2 SFDVKD. The CDR3 loop spans 14 amino acids. V lost 5 bases and J lost 2, with 9 bases in between. The CDR3 DNA reads TGTGCCACCAGTGGTCTAGAGGCCTACAATGAGCAGTTCTTC. Encoded protein: CATSGLEAYNEQFF.

This clonotype was seen repeatedly, ten times or more. The chain joins TRBV4-1 to TRBJ2-1; perhaps TRBD2 as D (6 bases). V gave up 4 bases and J gave up 7 bases, with 23 bases separating them. The germline CDR1 and CDR2 sequences are MGHRA and YSYEKL. This CDR3 region has 17 residues. In DNA form, the CDR3 reads TGCGCCAGCAGCCGAATTCAGCTCGGGCGGGGACCGAATGAGCAGTTCTTC. Its protein product is CASSRIQLGRGPNEQFF.

This clonotype was counted only a few times. The V and J genes are TRBV12-3 or TRBV12-4 and TRBJ1-1; D perhaps matches TRBD1 (5 bases). This CDR3 has 16 residues. Deletions cut 6 bases from V and 1 base from J, with 18 bases between. CDR3 loop: CASSFGRGWGNTEAFF. The CDR3 DNA reads TGTGCCAGCAGCTTTGGGAGGGGATGGGGGAACACTGAAGCTTTCTTT.

The chain employs TRBV6-5 and TRBJ1-4; D possibly corresponds to TRBD1 (5 bases). The CDR3 has 15 residues. V shed 2 bases and J shed 6 bases, with 13 bases lying between them. The germline V gene encodes CDR1 MNHEY and CDR2 SVGAGI. The CDR3 DNA is TGTGCCAGCAGTTACAATGGGGCGGGCGATGAAAAACTGTTTTTT. Its protein is CASSYNGAGDEKLFF.

This clonotype was detected a few times. Compared with germline, one end of the junction differs, possibly owing to a read error. The chain has TRBV15 and TRBJ1-1, with D possibly being TRBD1 (5 bases). From germline, CDR1 is LNHNV and CDR2 YYDKDF (reference sequence). The length of the CDR3 is 14 residues. The CDR3 coding sequence is TGTGGCACCAGCATACCCGGGACGCTGAGAGAAGCTTTCTTT. This gives the protein CGTSIPGTLREAFF.

Only a few counts were recorded for this clonotype. The CDR3 is CASSPGQGEYF. The CDR3 DNA reads TGTGCCAGCAGTCCCGGACAGGGGGAGTACTTC. The V and J genes are TRBV2 and TRBJ2-5; 10 bases align to TRBD1. Germline V gene lookup returns CDR1 SNHLY and CDR2 FYNNEI. The length of the CDR3 is 11 residues. Germline trimming cut 5 bases from V and 12 bases from J; bases unmatched to any gene: 3.

This clonotype appeared many times. The chain links TRBV12-3 or TRBV12-4 to TRBJ1-3, with D maybe TRBD1 (5 bases). CDR3 size: 14 residues. Trimming pared 2 bases from V and 5 bases from J, leaving 10 bases between. In nucleotides, the CDR3 is TGTGCCAGCAGTTTACGGGGGGTCAGAAACACCATATATTTT. Its translation: CASSLRGVRNTIYF.

This clonotype was detected only a few times. The V call is TRBV6-2 or TRBV6-3, the J call TRBJ2-1; 9 positions agree with TRBD2. The J segment lost 0 bases and the V segment lost 6 bases, leaving 9 bases of the junction unmatched. Looked up from germline, CDR1 is MNHEY and CDR2 is SVGEGT. The CDR3 totals 17 residues. The CDR3 DNA sequence: TGTGCCAGCAGCAATACTAGCGGGTTACGCTCCTACAATGAGCAGTTCTTC. Translated: CASSNTSGLRSYNEQFF.

In regard to this clonotype: At one of its ends the junction is not consistent with the germline gene, which may arise from a read error. The chain recombines TRBV15 with TRBJ2-7, with D possibly being TRBD1 (6 bases). CDR1 LNHNV and CDR2 YYDKDF come from the germline V gene (reference sequence). The CDR3 is made up of 13 amino acids. CDR3 residues: CASSDRWSGEQYF. CDR3 sequence (DNA): TGTGCCAGCAGCGACAGGTGGAGTGGCGAGCAGTACTTC. Variable domain in full (rest from reference TRBV15 and TRBJ2-7): DAMVIQNPRYQVTQFGKPVTLSCSQTLNHNVMYWYQQKSSQAPKLLFHYYDKDFNNEADTPDNFQSRRPNTSFCFLDIRSPGLGDTAMYLCASSDRWSGEQYFGPGTRLTVT.

The V call is TRBV30, the J call TRBJ2-5, with 12 bases lining up with TRBD1. CDR1 is GTSNPN and CDR2 is SVGIG in the germline V gene (reference sequence). With 4 bases clipped from V and 5 bases from J, the junction kept 5 bases outside the gene matches. This CDR3 region has 14 residues. The CDR3 nucleotides are TGTGCCTGGAATCCGGGACAGGGGGCGGAGACCCAGTACTTC. This gives the protein CAWNPGQGAETQYF. Full variable domain (missing parts from reference TRBV30 and TRBJ2-5): SQTIHQWPATLVQPVGSPLSLECTVEGTSNPNLYWYRQAAGRGLQLLFYSVGIGQISSEVPQNLSASRPQDRQFILSSKKLLLSDSGFYLCAWNPGQGAETQYFGPGTRLLVL.